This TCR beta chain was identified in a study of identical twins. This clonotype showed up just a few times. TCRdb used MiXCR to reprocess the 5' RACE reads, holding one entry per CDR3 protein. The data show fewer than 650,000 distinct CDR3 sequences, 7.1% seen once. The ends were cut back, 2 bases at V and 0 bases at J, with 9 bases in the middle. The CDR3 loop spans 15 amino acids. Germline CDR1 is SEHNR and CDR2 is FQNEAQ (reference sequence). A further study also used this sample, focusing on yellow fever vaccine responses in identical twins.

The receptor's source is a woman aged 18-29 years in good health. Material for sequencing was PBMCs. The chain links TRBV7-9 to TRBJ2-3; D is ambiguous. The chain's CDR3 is CASSLYSSSTDTQYF. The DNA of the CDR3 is TGTGCCAGCAGCTTATACTCGTCTAGCACAGATACGCAGTATTTT.